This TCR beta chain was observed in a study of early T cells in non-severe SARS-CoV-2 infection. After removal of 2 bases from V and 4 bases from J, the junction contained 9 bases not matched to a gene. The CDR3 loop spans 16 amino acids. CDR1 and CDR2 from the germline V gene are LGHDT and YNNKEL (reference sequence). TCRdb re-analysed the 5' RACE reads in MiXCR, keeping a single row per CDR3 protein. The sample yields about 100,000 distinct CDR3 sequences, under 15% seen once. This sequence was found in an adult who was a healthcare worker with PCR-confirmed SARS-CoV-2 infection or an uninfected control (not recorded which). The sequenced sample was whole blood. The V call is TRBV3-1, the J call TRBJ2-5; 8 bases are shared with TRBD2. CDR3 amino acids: CASSQPRPAGVETQYF. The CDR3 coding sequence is TGTGCCAGCAGCCAACCCCGGCCAGCGGGAGTAGAGACCCAGTACTTC.